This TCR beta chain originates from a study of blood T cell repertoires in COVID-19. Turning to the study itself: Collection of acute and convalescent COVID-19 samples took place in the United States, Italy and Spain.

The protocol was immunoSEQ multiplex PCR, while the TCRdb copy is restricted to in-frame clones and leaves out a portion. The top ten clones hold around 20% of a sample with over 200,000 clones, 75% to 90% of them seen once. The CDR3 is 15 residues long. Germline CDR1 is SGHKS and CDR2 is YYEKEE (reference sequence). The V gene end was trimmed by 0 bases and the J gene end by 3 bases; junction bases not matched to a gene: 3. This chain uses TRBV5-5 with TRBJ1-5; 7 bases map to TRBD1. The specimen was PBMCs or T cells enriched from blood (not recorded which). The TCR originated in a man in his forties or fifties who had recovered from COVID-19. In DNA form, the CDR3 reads TGTGCCAGCAGCTTGGGAGGGACAGACAATCAGCCCCAGCATTTT. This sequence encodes CASSLGGTDNQPQHF.